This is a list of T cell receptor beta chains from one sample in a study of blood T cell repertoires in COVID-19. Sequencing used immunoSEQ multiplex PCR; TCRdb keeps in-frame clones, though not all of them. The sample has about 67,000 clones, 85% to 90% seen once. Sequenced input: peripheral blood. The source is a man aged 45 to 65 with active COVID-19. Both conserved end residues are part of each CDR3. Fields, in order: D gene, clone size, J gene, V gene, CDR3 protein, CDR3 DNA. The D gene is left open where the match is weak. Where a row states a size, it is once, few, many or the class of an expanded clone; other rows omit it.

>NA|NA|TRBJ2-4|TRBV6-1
CASSESGAQNIQYF
TGTGCCAGCAGTGAATCGGGAGCCCAAAACATTCAGTACTTC
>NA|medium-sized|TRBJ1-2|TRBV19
CASSPTPGGRVTDYTF
TGTGCCAGTAGCCCCACCCCGGGAGGCAGGGTGACAGACTACACCTTC
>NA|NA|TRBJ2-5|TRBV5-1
CASSPGPAETQYF
TGCGCCAGCAGCCCTGGGCCTGCGGAGACCCAGTACTTC
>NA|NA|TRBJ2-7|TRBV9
CASSRAGGSYEQYF
TGTGCCAGCAGCAGGGCAGGGGGGTCCTACGAGCAGTACTTC
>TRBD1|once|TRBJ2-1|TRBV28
CASSPPGTGYNEQFF
TGTGCCAGCAGTCCGCCCGGGACAGGCTACAATGAGCAGTTCTTC
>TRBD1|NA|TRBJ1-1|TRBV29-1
CSGGQLEAFF
TGCAGCGGGGGACAGCTTGAAGCTTTCTTT
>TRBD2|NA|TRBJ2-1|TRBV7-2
CASSSSGGSSYNEQFF
TGTGCCAGCAGTTCGAGCGGGGGCAGCTCCTACAATGAGCAGTTCTTC
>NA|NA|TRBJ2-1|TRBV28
CASSLLGQGSYNEQFF
TGTGCCAGCAGTTTATTAGGTCAGGGAAGCTACAATGAGCAGTTCTTC
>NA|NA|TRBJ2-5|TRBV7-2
CASRTTGAETQYF
TGTGCCAGCAGGACGACAGGAGCGGAGACCCAGTACTTC
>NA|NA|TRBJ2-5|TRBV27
CASSFQGRGETQYF
TGTGCCAGCAGTTTTCAGGGGAGAGGAGAGACCCAGTACTTC
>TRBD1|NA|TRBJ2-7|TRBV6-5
CASSSTATGKLNEQYF
TGTGCCAGCAGTTCAACTGCGACAGGGAAGTTGAACGAGCAGTACTTC
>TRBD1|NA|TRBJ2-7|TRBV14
CASSQGSATGVMFEQYF
TGTGCCAGCAGCCAAGGATCAGCGACAGGGGTGATGTTCGAGCAGTACTTC
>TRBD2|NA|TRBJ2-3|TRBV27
CASSSGLAFTQYF
TGTGCCAGCAGTTCGGGACTAGCGTTTACGCAGTATTTT
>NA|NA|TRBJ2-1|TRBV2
CASMEDSNNEQFF
TGTGCCAGCATGGAGGACAGTAACAATGAGCAGTTCTTC
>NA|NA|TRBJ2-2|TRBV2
CASSLSTAGNTGELFF
TGTGCCAGCAGTCTCTCGACAGCTGGGAACACCGGGGAGCTGTTTTTT
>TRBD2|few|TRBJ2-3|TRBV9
CASSALTGTMTSGRRDTQYF
TGTGCCAGCAGCGCCTTAACAGGGACAATGACTAGCGGGAGAAGGGATACGCAGTATTTT
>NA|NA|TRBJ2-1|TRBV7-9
CASSPPLAGNAYNEQFF
TGTGCCAGCAGCCCTCCACTGGCAGGGAACGCCTACAATGAGCAGTTCTTC
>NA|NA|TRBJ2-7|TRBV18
CASSFRDSYEQYF
TGTGCCAGCTCATTCCGGGACTCCTACGAGCAGTACTTC
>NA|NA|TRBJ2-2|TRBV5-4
CASSSGGARGLGELFF
TGTGCCAGCAGCTCGGGCGGCGCAAGGGGGTTAGGGGAGCTGTTTTTT
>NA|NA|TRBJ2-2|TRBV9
CASSGRPGTASNTGELFF
TGTGCCAGCAGCGGACGCCCGGGAACCGCCTCGAACACCGGGGAGCTGTTTTTT
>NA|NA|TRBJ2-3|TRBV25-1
CASSGNTGLTDTQYF
TGTGCCAGCAGTGGAAACACAGGGCTAACAGATACGCAGTATTTT
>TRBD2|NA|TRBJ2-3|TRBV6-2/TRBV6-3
CASSYWGGGPGTDTQYF
TGTGCCAGCAGTTATTGGGGGGGAGGGCCCGGCACAGATACGCAGTATTTT
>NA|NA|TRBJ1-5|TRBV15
CATSREGRTQNQPQHF
TGTGCCACCAGCAGAGAGGGGAGGACTCAAAATCAGCCCCAGCATTTT
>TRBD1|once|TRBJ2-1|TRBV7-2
CASSLDGQGHNEQFF
TGTGCCAGCAGCTTAGACGGACAGGGTCACAATGAGCAGTTCTTC
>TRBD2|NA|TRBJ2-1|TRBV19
CASSRLAGDNEQFF
TGTGCCAGTAGTAGGCTAGCGGGAGACAATGAGCAGTTCTTC
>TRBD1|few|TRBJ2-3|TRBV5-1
CASSRQGAESTDTQYF
TGCGCCAGCAGCCGACAGGGGGCCGAGAGCACAGATACGCAGTATTTT
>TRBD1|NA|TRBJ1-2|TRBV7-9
CASSLDGTAGYGYTF
TGTGCCAGCAGCTTAGACGGGACAGCGGGCTATGGCTACACCTTC
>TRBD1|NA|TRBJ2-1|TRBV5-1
CASSLDATGLSEQFF
TGCGCCAGCAGCTTGGACGCGACAGGGTTAAGTGAGCAGTTCTTC
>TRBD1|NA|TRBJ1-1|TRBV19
CASAWTGSGTEAFF
TGTGCCAGCGCCTGGACAGGGTCTGGCACTGAAGCTTTCTTT
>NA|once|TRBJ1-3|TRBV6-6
CASRLPGRRGNTIYF
TGTGCCAGCAGACTCCCAGGGCGGAGAGGAAACACCATATATTTT
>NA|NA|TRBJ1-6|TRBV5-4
CASSPGEWNSPLHF
TGTGCCAGCAGCCCCGGGGAGTGGAATTCACCCCTCCACTTT
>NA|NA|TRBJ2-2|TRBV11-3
CASSPWDTTGELFF
TGTGCCAGCAGCCCCTGGGACACCACCGGGGAGCTGTTTTTT
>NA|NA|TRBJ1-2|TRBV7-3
CASSPSGNSKGYTF
TGTGCCAGCAGCCCCTCCGGGAATTCAAAGGGCTACACCTTC